The 2 T cell receptor beta chains given below trace back to one sample, sequenced in a study of blood T cell repertoires in COVID-19. This table comes from immunoSEQ multiplex PCR, and its TCRdb copy is limited to in-frame clones, with some not included. Here the sample spans about 3,400 clones, around 80% being singletons. The sequenced material came from peripheral blood. These receptors originate from a human donor in a cohort sampled during active COVID-19.

The chain is built from TRBV19 and TRBJ1-1, with D hard to call. Trimming took off 10 bases at V and 0 bases at J, with 12 bases between the two ends. The CDR3 consists of 13 residues. Looked up from germline, CDR1 is LNHDA and CDR2 is SQIVND (reference sequence). CDR3 region: CANNRVMNTEAFF. In DNA form, the CDR3 reads TGTGCCAATAACCGGGTAATGAACACTGAAGCTTTCTTT.

This clone occurred once. V gene TRBV10-1 combines with J gene TRBJ1-2; D is perhaps TRBD1 (6 bases). The V gene's germline CDR1 is WNHNN and CDR2 SYGVQD (reference sequence). The CDR3 consists of 13 residues. V was cut by 2 bases and J by 4 bases, with 8 bases left in between. As DNA, the CDR3 is TGCGCCAGCAGTGAGGGGGGCTCCTATGGCTACACCTTC. Translated, it gives CASSEGGSYGYTF.